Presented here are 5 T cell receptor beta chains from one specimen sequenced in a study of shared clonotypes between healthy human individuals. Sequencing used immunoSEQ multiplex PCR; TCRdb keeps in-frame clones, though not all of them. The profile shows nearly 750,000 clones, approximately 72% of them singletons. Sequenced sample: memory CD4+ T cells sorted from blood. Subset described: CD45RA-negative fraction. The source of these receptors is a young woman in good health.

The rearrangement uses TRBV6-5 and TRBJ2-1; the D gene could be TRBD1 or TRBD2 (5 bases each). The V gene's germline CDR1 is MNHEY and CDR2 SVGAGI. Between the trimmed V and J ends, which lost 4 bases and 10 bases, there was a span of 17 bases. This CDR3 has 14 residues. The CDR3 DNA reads TGTGCCAGCAGTTCGCGATCCGGGGCTCCGGAGCAGTTCTTC. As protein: CASSSRSGAPEQFF.

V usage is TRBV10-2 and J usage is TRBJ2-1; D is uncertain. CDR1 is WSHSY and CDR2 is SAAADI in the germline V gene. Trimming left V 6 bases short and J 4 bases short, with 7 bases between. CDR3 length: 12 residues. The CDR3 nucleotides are TGCGCCAGCAGAACCCAATACAATGAGCAGTTCTTC. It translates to CASRTQYNEQFF.

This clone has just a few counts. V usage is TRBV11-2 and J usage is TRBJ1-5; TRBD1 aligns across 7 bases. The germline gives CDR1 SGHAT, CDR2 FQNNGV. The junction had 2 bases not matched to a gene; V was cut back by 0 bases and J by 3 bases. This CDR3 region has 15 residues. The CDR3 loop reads CASSLDGTVNQPQHF. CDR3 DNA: TGTGCCAGCAGCTTAGATGGGACAGTCAATCAGCCCCAGCATTTT.

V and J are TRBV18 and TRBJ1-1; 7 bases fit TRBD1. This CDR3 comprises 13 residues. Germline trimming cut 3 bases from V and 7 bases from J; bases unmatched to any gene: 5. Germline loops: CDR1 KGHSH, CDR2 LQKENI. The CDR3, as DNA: TGTGCCAGCTCACCCCAGGGGGGGCTTGAAGCTTTCTTT. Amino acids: CASSPQGGLEAFF.

The chain's CDR3 is CASSLEQTYEQYF. DNA of the CDR3: TGTGCCAGCAGTTTAGAGCAGACCTACGAGCAGTACTTC. This sequence joins TRBV28 and TRBJ2-7; D is uncertain. Germline CDR1 MDHEN, CDR2 SYDVKM. The CDR3 is 13 residues long. Trimming cost V 2 bases and J 2 bases, with 7 bases left between them.